This TCR beta chain stems from a study of blood T cell repertoires in COVID-19 (dated by TCRdb to about 2020). For the study in its entirety: Samples covering the acute and convalescent phases of COVID-19 were provided by collaborators in the United States, Italy and Spain. The material from the prospective study consisted of cDNA or gDNA derived from T cells, B-cell-depleted T cells, or PBMCs. The dataset comprised deeply sampled blood TCRbeta repertoires from subjects exposed to, actively infected with, or recovered from COVID-19. A freely available public database, intended as a resource for researchers studying the immune response to SARS-CoV-2, is where the repertoires were released. The samples were drawn from two sources: the first 160 participants of the ongoing ImmuneRACE study, and over 950 subjects contributed by 6 global collaborators. Sample metadata almost always included a de-identified subject ID, COVID-19 status, age in years and sex. Where available, HLA class I and class II types were obtained from metadata supplied by the sample provider rather than from assay-based typing. Broader findings and caveats from the paper: The quantity of clinical and demographic metadata differed by source and by participant and was supplied without curation.

The collaborating institutions used their own protocols to collect whole blood in K2EDTA tubes. For TCRbeta analysis, collaborators shipped samples as frozen whole blood, isolated PBMCs, or DNA extracted from either of those sample types. As regards this clone: Its antigen is not yet known. No much larger clonotype is one base removed from it; base qualities were not supplied.

TCRbeta CDR3 regions were amplified from genomic DNA by means of the immunoSEQ Assay, a bias-controlled multiplex PCR. On the study's bioinformatics: The number of nucleated cells in each sample was estimated by amplification of reference gene primers within the assay. Sequence reads were collapsed and filtered to measure the absolute abundance of every unique TCRbeta CDR3 rearrangement. For each sample, productive Simpson clonality was calculated as the square root of Simpson's diversity index over productive rearrangements. TCRdb limited this immuneACCESS table to in-frame rearrangements with V and J called. A share of clones is missing; checked studies link under half to unresolved V genes, and the rest is unexplained. From that table come the V and J calls and clone size; the DNA was used to work out D and trimming. Counted in this sample were roughly 7,200 clones; 80% to 90% of them appeared once. Roughly a tenth of the sample rests with the top ten.

CDR1 LGHNA and CDR2 YNFKEQ are derived from the germline V gene. Trimming leaves V shorter by 1 base and J shorter by 3 bases, with the junction holding 7 bases beyond the gene matches. There are 18 amino acids in the CDR3, from cysteine to phenylalanine inclusive. Just CDR3 DNA is preserved here, 54 bases in frame from base 1. This TCR derives from a man in his 70s with active COVID-19. The sample consisted of peripheral blood. The chain links TRBV4-2 with TRBJ2-1, with 12 bases matching TRBD2. The DNA reads TGTGCCAGCAGCCAAGCGCTACTAGCGGGGGGAAACTACAATGAGCAGTTCTTC. This encodes CASSQALLAGGNYNEQFF.